This TCR beta chain comes out of a study of blood T cells in healthy people across ages. Study summary: About one barcoded beta molecule per two T cells came from capture by template switching.

This clonotype was detected only a few times. Donor samples were obtained from healthy Caucasian individuals from Russia, aged roughly 6 to 90. V shed 2 bases and J 8 bases; nucleotides not matched to a gene: 5. CDR3 length equals 14 residues. Looked up from germline, CDR1 is DFQATT and CDR2 is SNEGSKA (reference sequence). Alongside a J-beta primer mix, a sample-barcoded 5' primer served in a second PCR lasting about 7 to 12 cycles. MiXCR was run by TCRdb on the 5' RACE reads, yielding one entry per CDR3 protein. The table shows more than 650,000 distinct CDR3 sequences, with 22% occurring only once.

Sequenced sample: blood. The source is a man between 65 and 85 years old in good health. J is TRBJ2-3 and V is TRBV20-1, with 12 positions matching TRBD1. The DNA for the CDR3 is TGCAGTGCTAGACCGGGACAGGGGGCAGGTACGCAGTATTTT. Encoded protein: CSARPGQGAGTQYF.